The entry that follows covers one T cell receptor (beta chain) sequence. Some clones are missing from TCRdb's copy, which holds only in-frame ones; the method was immunoSEQ multiplex PCR. This sample has approximately 150,000 clones, with roughly 90% found just once. Per the germline V gene, CDR1 is SEHNR and CDR2 is FQNEAQ (reference sequence). V lost 5 bases to trimming and J lost 8 bases, with 18 bases between them. The CDR3 totals 14 residues. These data originate in a study of T cell responses to AZD1222 COVID-19 vaccine. The sequenced sample was peripheral blood, obtained on day 0 of AZD1222 vaccination. The clonotype was recovered from an adult in good health. The gene calls are TRBV7-9 and TRBJ1-2; perhaps TRBD1 as D (6 bases). CDR3 bases: TGTGCCAGCAGCAATACGGAGGGGGGTGCGGGCTACACCTTC. Amino acid sequence: CASSNTEGGAGYTF.